The 28 T cell receptor beta chains in this list originate from one sample, sequenced in a study of blood T cell repertoires in COVID-19. TCRdb's table, derived via immunoSEQ multiplex PCR, lists solely in-frame clones and lacks some. The top ten hold roughly 3.6% of the sample, which has approximately 70,000 clones, 86% seen once. The sample taken for sequencing was peripheral blood. The receptor set was obtained from a man aged 70 or older with active COVID-19.

V usage is TRBV19 and J usage is TRBJ2-1; 9 bases align to TRBD2. Germline values: CDR1 LNHDA, CDR2 SQIVND (reference sequence). The CDR3 is made up of 15 amino acids. The J segment lost 6 bases and the V segment lost 4 bases, leaving 7 bases of the junction unmatched. This CDR3 reads CASSRAGGPVNEQFF. CDR3 sequence (DNA): TGTGCCAGTAGTAGGGCGGGAGGGCCGGTCAATGAGCAGTTCTTC.

This clone was seen only once. The chain is built from TRBV18 and TRBJ2-7, with TRBD1 identical over 10 bases. V was pared by 0 bases and J by 6 bases, with 2 bases of the junction left unmatched. CDR3 size: 14 residues. Germline-derived CDR1 and CDR2 are KGHSH and LQKENI. The CDR3 protein is CASSPPWTGGEQYF. For the CDR3, the DNA is TGTGCCAGCTCACCACCGTGGACAGGGGGCGAGCAGTACTTC.

The chain carries TRBV7-2 and TRBJ1-2; tentative D call: TRBD1 (6 bases). This CDR3 has 15 amino acids. V was pared by 11 bases and J by 2 bases, with 21 bases between. Germline V gene lookup returns CDR1 SGHTA and CDR2 FQGNSA. The CDR3 spells CAWGPGTPLNYGYTF. The CDR3 nucleotides are TGTGCCTGGGGGCCGGGGACCCCATTAAACTATGGCTACACCTTC.

The V call is TRBV5-4, the J call TRBJ1-1, with 7 bases fitting TRBD1. The V gene end was trimmed by 2 bases and the J gene end by 2 bases; junction bases not matched to a gene: 3. Germline values: CDR1 SGHNT, CDR2 YYREEE (reference sequence). This CDR3 region has 14 residues. The CDR3 sequence is CASSFGTANTEAFF. The CDR3 DNA follows: TGTGCCAGCAGCTTCGGGACAGCCAACACTGAAGCTTTCTTT.

V and J are TRBV4-3 and TRBJ1-3, with D perhaps matching TRBD1 (5 bases). CDR1 is LGHNA and CDR2 is YSLEER in the germline V gene. This CDR3 is built from 14 residues. Trimming removed 4 bases from V and 0 bases from J, with 7 bases in between. Here the CDR3 DNA reads TGCGCCAGCAGCCCGGGGGTCTCTGGAAACACCATATATTTT. Translating gives CASSPGVSGNTIYF.

The chain couples TRBV2 to TRBJ2-1, with 12 bases identical to TRBD2. CDR3 length equals 12 residues. Germline V gene sequence: CDR1 SNHLY, CDR2 FYNNEI. The V and J ends lost 6 bases and 15 bases, in that order; junction bases with no gene match: 6. CDR3 sequence reads: CASRPSGGGSFF. In DNA form, the CDR3 reads TGTGCCAGCAGGCCTAGCGGGGGGGGATCGTTCTTC. Full variable domain (missing parts from reference TRBV2 and TRBJ2-1): EPEVTQTPSHQVTQMGQEVILRCVPISNHLYFYWYRQILGQKVEFLVSFYNNEISEKSEIFDDQFSVERPDGSNFTLKIRSTKLEDSAMYFCASRPSGGGSFFGPGTRLTVL.

Comment on this clone: One end of the junction is discordant with germline, which a read error may explain. The chain uses TRBV7-7 and TRBJ1-4; 8 bases align to TRBD1. Germline CDR1 SSHAT, CDR2 FNYEAQ (reference sequence). The CDR3 covers 15 residues. CDR3 residues: CASSLGTGRGEKLFF. In DNA form, the CDR3 reads TGTGCTAGCAGCTTAGGGACAGGCAGAGGTGAAAAACTGTTTTTT.

The V and J genes are TRBV10-3 and TRBJ1-3; possibly TRBD1 for D (6 bases). Deletions cut 6 bases from V and 4 bases from J, with 16 bases between. CDR3 size: 15 residues. Germline lookup yields CDR1 ENHRY and CDR2 SYGVKD. CDR3 sequence reads: CAIRGGGQGGNTIYF. The CDR3 region has the DNA TGTGCCATCAGAGGCGGCGGGCAGGGGGGAAACACCATATATTTT.

This sequence joins TRBV28 and TRBJ1-2; D possibly corresponds to TRBD1 (5 bases). Looked up from germline, CDR1 is MDHEN and CDR2 is SYDVKM. The CDR3 consists of 13 residues. V lost 5 bases, J lost 8 bases, and 15 bases lay in between. The CDR3 bases are TGTGCCAGCAGTGTGGGCGCCGGGGGGGGCTACACCTTC. As protein: CASSVGAGGGYTF.

V is TRBV5-8 and J is TRBJ2-7, with 10 positions matching TRBD1. Unmatched junction bases numbered 7, after V lost 4 bases and J lost 0 bases. Germline lookup yields CDR1 SGHTS and CDR2 YDEGEE. The CDR3 length is 16 residues. The CDR3 sequence: CASSGIRDRGSYEQYF. The CDR3 DNA sequence: TGTGCCAGCAGCGGGATCCGGGACAGGGGCTCCTACGAGCAGTACTTC.

CDR3 sequence reads: CASSQGGGYEQYF. CDR3 DNA sequence: TGCGCCAGCAGCCAGGGGGGGGGTTACGAGCAGTACTTC. The V and J genes are TRBV4-3 and TRBJ2-7, with 7 bases identical to TRBD2. The germline CDR1 and CDR2 sequences are LGHNA and YSLEER. V lost 3 bases to trimming and J lost 4 bases; unmatched junction nucleotides: 3. CDR3 length: 13 residues.

The gene calls are TRBV3-1 (or the pseudogene TRBV3-2) and TRBJ2-5; D is ambiguous. The CDR3 extends over 14 amino acids. Trimming removed 1 base at V and 4 bases at J, with 10 bases between. The germline V gene encodes CDR1 LGHDT and CDR2 YNNKEL (reference sequence). The CDR3 coding sequence is TGTGCCAGCAGCCAAGGAGCCGGTGGAGAGACCCAGTACTTC. It yields the protein CASSQGAGGETQYF.

The V and J genes are TRBV12-3 or TRBV12-4 and TRBJ2-7; the D gene is possibly TRBD1 (6 bases). With 3 bases removed from V and 6 bases from J, the gap between germline ends came to 6 bases. The CDR3 consists of 11 residues. CDR3 sequence (DNA): TGTGCCAGCAGTTTGGGGGCCGAGCAGTACTTC. Protein product: CASSLGAEQYF.

The chain recombines TRBV11-3 with TRBJ2-1; D is uncertain. The V end was cut by 1 base, the J end by 10 bases, with 11 bases between. The CDR3 is 13 amino acids. Germline V gene lookup returns CDR1 SGHNT and CDR2 YENEEA. The CDR3 reads CASSLGPAREQFF. CDR3 sequence (DNA): TGTGCCAGCAGCTTAGGGCCGGCGCGGGAGCAGTTCTTC.

V and J are TRBV9 and TRBJ2-3; D gene ambiguous. The CDR3 extends over 13 amino acids. From germline, CDR1 is SGDLS and CDR2 YYNGEE. The V and J ends lost 0 bases and 6 bases respectively, with 8 bases between them. The chain's CDR3 is CASSVASADTQYF. DNA of the CDR3: TGTGCCAGCAGCGTAGCCTCCGCGGATACGCAGTATTTT.

This chain links TRBV18 with TRBJ1-5; TRBD1 matches at 9 bases. V dropped 2 bases and J dropped 7; count of bases not matched to a gene: 6. Per germline, CDR1 KGHSH and CDR2 LQKENI. This CDR3 region has 15 residues. The CDR3 here is CASSPIGQGPQPQHF. CDR3 bases: TGTGCCAGCTCACCAATCGGACAGGGGCCCCAGCCCCAGCATTTT.

This chain joins TRBV5-1 and TRBJ2-5, with D possibly being TRBD1 (5 bases). The CDR3 has 13 amino acids. CDR1 and CDR2 (germline): SGHRS, YFSETQ. V dropped 2 bases and J dropped 5 bases, with 10 bases sitting between them. CDR3 region: CASSLGRVETQYF. Here the CDR3 DNA reads TGCGCCAGCAGCTTAGGCAGGGTGGAGACCCAGTACTTC.

The gene calls are TRBV4-3 and TRBJ2-3; the match to TRBD2 covers 7 bases. There are 16 residues in the CDR3. Unmatched junction bases numbered 4, after V lost 0 bases and J lost 1 base. Germline-derived CDR1 and CDR2 are LGHNA and YSLEER. The CDR3 coding sequence is TGCGCCAGCAGCCAAGATCCAGCGGGGCGCACAGATACGCAGTATTTT. Translation gives CASSQDPAGRTDTQYF.

The CDR3 coding sequence is TGCGCCAGCAGCCCCGGGACTAGCGGAGTGCCCTACGAGCAGTACTTC. This sequence encodes CASSPGTSGVPYEQYF. This sequence joins TRBV5-1 and TRBJ2-7, with TRBD2 identical over 11 bases. With V trimmed by 4 bases and J by 2 bases, 8 bases remained unmatched. Per germline, CDR1 SGHRS and CDR2 YFSETQ. The CDR3 is 16 residues long.

This clone came up once. CDR3 in amino acids: CASSQKGKGDAIYGYTF. The CDR3 DNA sequence: TGCGCCAGCAGCCAGAAGGGGAAGGGGGACGCTATCTATGGCTACACCTTC. This rearrangement joins TRBV4-1 to TRBJ1-2, with D perhaps matching TRBD1 (6 bases). Germline CDR1 is MGHRA and CDR2 is YSYEKL. V lost 3 bases, J lost 4 bases, and 21 bases lay in between. The CDR3 has 17 amino acids.

V gene TRBV15 combines with J gene TRBJ1-2; D not certain. CDR3 length equals 13 residues. CDR1 and CDR2 (germline): LNHNV, YYDKDF (reference sequence). V shed 5 bases and J shed 3 bases, with 10 bases lying between them. As DNA, the CDR3 is TGTGCCACCAGCTTACGGAGGGACTATGGCTACACCTTC. This encodes CATSLRRDYGYTF.

The V gene is TRBV19, the J gene TRBJ1-6, with TRBD1 as a possible D gene (5 bases). Germline-derived CDR1 and CDR2 are LNHDA and SQIVND (reference sequence). Trimming shortened V by 4 bases and J by 5 bases, and 18 bases separated the two germline ends. The CDR3 runs to 17 residues. CDR3 coding DNA: TGTGCCAGTAGTAAAGCGGCGGGACGGGTTAATAATTCACCCCTCCACTTT. Translating it yields CASSKAAGRVNNSPLHF.

The chain couples TRBV29-1 to TRBJ1-2, with no clear D. Trimming shortened V by 5 bases and J by 2 bases, and 12 bases separated the two germline ends. The CDR3 consists of 13 residues. Germline loops: CDR1 SQVTM, CDR2 ANQGSEA. The CDR3 DNA sequence: TGCAGCGTTCCCAAGACGGGGAACTATGGCTACACCTTC. Its translation: CSVPKTGNYGYTF. Looking up the rest from reference TRBV29-1 and TRBJ1-2 gives the full variable domain: SAVISQKPSRDICQRGTSLTIQCQVDSQVTMMFWYRQQPGQSLTLIATANQGSEATYESGFVIDKFPISRPNLTFSTLTVSNMSPEDSSIYLCSVPKTGNYGYTFGSGTRLTVV.

The chain has TRBV4-2 and TRBJ1-6, with D possibly being TRBD1 (5 bases). With 4 bases removed from V and 8 bases from J, the gap between germline ends came to 12 bases. Germline V CDR1 and CDR2: LGHNA, YNFKEQ. The CDR3 is 14 residues long. As DNA, the CDR3 is TGTGCCAGCAGCCCCCGACAGACCGATTCACCCCTCCACTTT. It yields the protein CASSPRQTDSPLHF.

The chain recombines TRBV6-2 or TRBV6-3 with TRBJ2-7; TRBD2 matches at 7 bases. The junction had 10 bases not matched to a gene; V was cut back by 6 bases and J by 2 bases. The V gene's germline CDR1 is MNHEY and CDR2 SVGEGT. The CDR3 has 15 amino acids. CDR3 sequence reads: CASSARGEEPYEQYF. The CDR3 DNA reads as TGTGCCAGCAGCGCCCGGGGGGAGGAACCCTACGAGCAGTACTTC.

As DNA, the CDR3 is TGTGCCAGCAGTTACTCCCTAGGGCAGGGATGGCCCCAGCATTTT. Translating it yields CASSYSLGQGWPQHF. This rearrangement joins TRBV6-2 or TRBV6-3 to TRBJ1-5; TRBD1 is a possible D gene (5 bases). V lost 0 bases and J 9 bases, leaving 15 bases between the germline ends. CDR3 length: 15 residues. The germline V gene has CDR1 MNHEY and CDR2 SVGEGT.

This clone was observed a single time. CDR3 amino acids: CASSPTRLADPTGELFF. The CDR3 DNA is TGTGCCAGCAGCCCGACCCGACTAGCGGATCCCACCGGGGAGCTGTTTTTT. The J gene is TRBJ2-2, the V gene TRBV7-3, with TRBD2 matching 9 bases. The CDR3 length is 17 residues. V gave up 5 bases and J gave up 4 bases; unmatched junction bases: 11. Germline CDR1 is SGHTA and CDR2 is FQGTGA.

This chain connects TRBV5-6 to TRBJ2-5; 7 bases match TRBD2. The V gene's germline CDR1 is SGHDT and CDR2 YYEEEE. The ends lost 3 bases at V and 2 bases at J; junction bases unmatched: 7. The CDR3 consists of 15 residues. The CDR3 DNA reads as TGTGCCAGCAGCTCCTCCCGGGGGGTGCAAGAGACCCAGTACTTC. As protein: CASSSSRGVQETQYF.